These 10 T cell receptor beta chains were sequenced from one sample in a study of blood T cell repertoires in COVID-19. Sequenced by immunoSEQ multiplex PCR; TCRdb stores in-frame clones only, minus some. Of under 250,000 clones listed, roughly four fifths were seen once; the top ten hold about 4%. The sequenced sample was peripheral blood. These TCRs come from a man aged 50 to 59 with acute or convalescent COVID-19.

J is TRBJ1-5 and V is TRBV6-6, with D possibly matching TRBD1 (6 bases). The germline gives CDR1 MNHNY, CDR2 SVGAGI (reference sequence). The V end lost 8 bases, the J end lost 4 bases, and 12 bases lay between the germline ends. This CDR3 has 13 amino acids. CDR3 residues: CASRRGFNQPQHF. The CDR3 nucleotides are TGTGCCAGCCGCAGGGGATTTAATCAGCCCCAGCATTTT.

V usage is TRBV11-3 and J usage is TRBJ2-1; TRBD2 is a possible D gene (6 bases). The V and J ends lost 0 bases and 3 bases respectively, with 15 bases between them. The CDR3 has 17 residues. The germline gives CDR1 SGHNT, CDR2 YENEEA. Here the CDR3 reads CASSLELGRDLYNEQFF. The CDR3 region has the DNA TGTGCCAGCAGCTTAGAACTGGGGCGGGACCTCTACAATGAGCAGTTCTTC.

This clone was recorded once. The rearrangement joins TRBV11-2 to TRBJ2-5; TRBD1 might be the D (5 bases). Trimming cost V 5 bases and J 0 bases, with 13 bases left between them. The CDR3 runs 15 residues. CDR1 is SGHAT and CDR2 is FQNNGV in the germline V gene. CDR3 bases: TGTGCCAGCAGCCTGGGGCAGACGTACCAAGAGACCCAGTACTTC. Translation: CASSLGQTYQETQYF. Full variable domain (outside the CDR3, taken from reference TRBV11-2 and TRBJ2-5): EAGVAQSPRYKIIEKRQSVAFWCNPISGHATLYWYQQILGQGPKLLIQFQNNGVVDDSQLPKDRFSAERLKGVDSTLKIQPAKLEDSAVYLCASSLGQTYQETQYFGPGTRLLVL.

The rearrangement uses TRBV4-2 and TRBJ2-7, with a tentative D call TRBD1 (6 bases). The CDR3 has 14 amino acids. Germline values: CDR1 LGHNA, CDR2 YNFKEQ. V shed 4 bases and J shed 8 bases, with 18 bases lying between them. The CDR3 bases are TGTGCCAGCAGCCTTAACAGACAGGCATGGCAGCAGTACTTC. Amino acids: CASSLNRQAWQQYF.

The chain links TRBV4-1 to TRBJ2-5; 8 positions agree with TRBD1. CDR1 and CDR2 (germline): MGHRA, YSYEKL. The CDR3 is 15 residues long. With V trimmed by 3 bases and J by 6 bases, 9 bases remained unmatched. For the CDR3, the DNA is TGCGCCAGCAGCCAGTTAGGACAGGGCCTACAGACCCAGTACTTC. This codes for CASSQLGQGLQTQYF.

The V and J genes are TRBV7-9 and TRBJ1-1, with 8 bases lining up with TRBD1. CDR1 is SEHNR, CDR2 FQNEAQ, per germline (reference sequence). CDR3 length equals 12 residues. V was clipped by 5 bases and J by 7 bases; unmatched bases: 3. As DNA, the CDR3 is TGTGCCAGCAGCGCAGACAGGGGTGAAGCTTTCTTT. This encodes CASSADRGEAFF.

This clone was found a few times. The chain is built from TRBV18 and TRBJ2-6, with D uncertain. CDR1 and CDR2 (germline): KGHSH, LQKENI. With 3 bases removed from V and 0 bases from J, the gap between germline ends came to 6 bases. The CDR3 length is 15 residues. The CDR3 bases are TGTGCCAGCTCACCGGAGAGCTCTGGGGCCAACGTCCTGACTTTC. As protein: CASSPESSGANVLTF.

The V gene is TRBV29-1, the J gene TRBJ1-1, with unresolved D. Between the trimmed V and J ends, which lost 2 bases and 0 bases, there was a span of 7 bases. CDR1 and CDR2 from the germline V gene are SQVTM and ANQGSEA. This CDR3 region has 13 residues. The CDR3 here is CSVESQMNTEAFF. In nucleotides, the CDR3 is TGCAGCGTTGAATCACAGATGAACACTGAAGCTTTCTTT. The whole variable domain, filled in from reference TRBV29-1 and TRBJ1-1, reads SAVISQKPSRDICQRGTSLTIQCQVDSQVTMMFWYRQQPGQSLTLIATANQGSEATYESGFVIDKFPISRPNLTFSTLTVSNMSPEDSSIYLCSVESQMNTEAFFGQGTRLTVV.

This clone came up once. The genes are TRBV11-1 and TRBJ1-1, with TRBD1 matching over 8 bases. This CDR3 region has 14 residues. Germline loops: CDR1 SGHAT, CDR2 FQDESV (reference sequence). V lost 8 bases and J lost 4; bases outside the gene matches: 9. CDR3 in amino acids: CASVPGGAATEAFF. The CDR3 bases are TGTGCCAGCGTTCCAGGGGGCGCGGCCACTGAAGCTTTCTTT. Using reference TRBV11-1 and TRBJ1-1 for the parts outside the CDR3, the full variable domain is EAEVAQSPRYKITEKSQAVAFWCDPISGHATLYWYRQILGQGPELLVQFQDESVVDDSQLPKDRFSAERLKGVDSTLKIQPAELGDSAMYLCASVPGGAATEAFFGQGTRLTVV.

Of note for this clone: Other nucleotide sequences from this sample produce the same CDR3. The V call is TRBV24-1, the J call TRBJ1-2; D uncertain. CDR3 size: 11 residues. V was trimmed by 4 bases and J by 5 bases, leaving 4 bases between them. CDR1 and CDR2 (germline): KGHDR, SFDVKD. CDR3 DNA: TGTGCCACCAGTGACAGTTATGGCTACACCTTC. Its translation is CATSDSYGYTF.